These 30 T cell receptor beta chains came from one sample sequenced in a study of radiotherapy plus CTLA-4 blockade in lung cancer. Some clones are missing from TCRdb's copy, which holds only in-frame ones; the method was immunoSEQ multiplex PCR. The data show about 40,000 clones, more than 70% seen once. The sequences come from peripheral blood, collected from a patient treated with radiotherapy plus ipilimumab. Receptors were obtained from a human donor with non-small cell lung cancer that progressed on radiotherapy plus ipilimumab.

The CDR3 loop reads CASRSVDNSPLHF. Here the CDR3 DNA reads TGTGCCAGCAGGTCCGTCGATAATTCACCCCTCCACTTT. The chain joins TRBV6-5 to TRBJ1-6; no clear D gene. The V gene lost 6 bases and the J gene lost 5 bases, with 8 bases spanning the gap. Germline V CDR1 and CDR2: MNHEY, SVGAGI. The CDR3 is 13 residues long.

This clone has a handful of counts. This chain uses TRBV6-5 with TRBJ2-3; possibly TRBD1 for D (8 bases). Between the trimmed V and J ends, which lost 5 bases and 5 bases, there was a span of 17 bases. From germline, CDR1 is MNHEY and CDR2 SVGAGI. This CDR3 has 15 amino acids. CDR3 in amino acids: CASSGRGQAGDTQYF. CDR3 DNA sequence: TGTGCCAGCAGTGGGAGGGGACAGGCGGGAGATACGCAGTATTTT.

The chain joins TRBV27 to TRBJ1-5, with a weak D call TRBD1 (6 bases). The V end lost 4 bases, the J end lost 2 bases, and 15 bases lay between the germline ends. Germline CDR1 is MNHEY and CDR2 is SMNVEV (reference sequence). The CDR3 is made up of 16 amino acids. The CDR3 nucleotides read TGTGCCAGCAGTTCCCGGGGGGGCGAGGGCAATCAGCCCCAGCATTTT. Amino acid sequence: CASSSRGGEGNQPQHF.

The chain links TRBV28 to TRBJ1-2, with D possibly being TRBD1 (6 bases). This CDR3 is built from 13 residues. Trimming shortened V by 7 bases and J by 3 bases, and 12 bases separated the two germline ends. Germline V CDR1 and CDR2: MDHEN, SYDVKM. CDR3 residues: CASTQGRDYGYTF. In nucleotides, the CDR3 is TGTGCCAGCACCCAGGGGAGGGACTATGGCTACACCTTC.

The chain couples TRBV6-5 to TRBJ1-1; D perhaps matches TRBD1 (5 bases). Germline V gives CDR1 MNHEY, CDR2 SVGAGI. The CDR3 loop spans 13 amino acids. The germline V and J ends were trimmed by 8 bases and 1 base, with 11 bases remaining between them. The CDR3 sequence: CASRYQGNTEAFF. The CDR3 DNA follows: TGTGCCAGCCGATACCAGGGGAACACTGAAGCTTTCTTT.

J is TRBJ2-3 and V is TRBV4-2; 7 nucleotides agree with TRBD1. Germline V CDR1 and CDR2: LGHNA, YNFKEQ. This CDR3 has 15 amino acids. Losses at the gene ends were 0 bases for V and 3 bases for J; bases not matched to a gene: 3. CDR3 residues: CASSQEMTGTDTQYF. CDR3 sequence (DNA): TGTGCCAGCAGCCAAGAGATGACAGGGACAGATACGCAGTATTTT.

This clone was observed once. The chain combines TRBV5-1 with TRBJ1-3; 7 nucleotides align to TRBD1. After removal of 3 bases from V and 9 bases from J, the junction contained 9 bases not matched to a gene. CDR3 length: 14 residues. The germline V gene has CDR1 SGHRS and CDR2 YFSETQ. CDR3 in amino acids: CASSSTGSDGTIYF. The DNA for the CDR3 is TGCGCCAGCAGCTCGACAGGGTCCGACGGCACCATATATTTT. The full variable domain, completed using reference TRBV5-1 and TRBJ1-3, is KAGVTQTPRYLIKTRGQQVTLSCSPISGHRSVSWYQQTPGQGLQFLFEYFSETQRNKGNFPGRFSGRQFSNSRSEMNVSTLELGDSALYLCASSSTGSDGTIYFGEGSWLTVV.

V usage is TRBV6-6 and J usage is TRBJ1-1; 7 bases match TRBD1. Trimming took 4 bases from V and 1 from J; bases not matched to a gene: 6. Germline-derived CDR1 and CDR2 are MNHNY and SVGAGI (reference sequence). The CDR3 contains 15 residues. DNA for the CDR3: TGTGCCAGCAGTTCCCGGACAGGCCAGAACACTGAAGCTTTCTTT. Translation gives CASSSRTGQNTEAFF.

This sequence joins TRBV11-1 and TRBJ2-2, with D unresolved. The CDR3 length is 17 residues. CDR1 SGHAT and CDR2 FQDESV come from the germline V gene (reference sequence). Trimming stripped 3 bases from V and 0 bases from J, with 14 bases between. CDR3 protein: CASSFSLSVSNTGELFF. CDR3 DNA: TGTGCCAGCAGCTTCTCCCTAAGTGTATCGAACACCGGGGAGCTGTTTTTT.

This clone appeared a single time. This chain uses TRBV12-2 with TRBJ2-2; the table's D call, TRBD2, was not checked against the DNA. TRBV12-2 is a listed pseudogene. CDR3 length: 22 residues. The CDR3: CASRSYPLGAGGAITNTGELFF. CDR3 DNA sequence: TGTGCAAGTCGCTCTTACCCTCTCGGAGCGGGGGGGGCTATAACGAACACCGGGGAGCTGTTTTTT.

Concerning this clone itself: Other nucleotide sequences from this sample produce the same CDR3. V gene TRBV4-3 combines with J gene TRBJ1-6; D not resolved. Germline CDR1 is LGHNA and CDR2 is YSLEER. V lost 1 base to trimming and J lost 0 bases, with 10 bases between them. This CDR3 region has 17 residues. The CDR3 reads CASSQAYDSSYNSPLHF. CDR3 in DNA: TGCGCCAGCAGCCAAGCGTACGATAGCTCCTATAATTCACCCCTCCACTTT.

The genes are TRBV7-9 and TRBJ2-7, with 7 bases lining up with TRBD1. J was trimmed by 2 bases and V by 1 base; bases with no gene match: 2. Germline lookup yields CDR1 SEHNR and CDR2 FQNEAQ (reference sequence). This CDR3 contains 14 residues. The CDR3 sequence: CASSLGQGTYEQYF. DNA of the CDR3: TGTGCCAGCAGCTTAGGACAGGGAACCTACGAGCAGTACTTC.

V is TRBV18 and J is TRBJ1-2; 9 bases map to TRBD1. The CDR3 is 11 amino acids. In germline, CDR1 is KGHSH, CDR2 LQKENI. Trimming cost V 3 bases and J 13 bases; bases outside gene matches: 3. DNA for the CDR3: TGTGCCAGCTCACCGGGACAGGGTTTCACCTTC. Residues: CASSPGQGFTF.

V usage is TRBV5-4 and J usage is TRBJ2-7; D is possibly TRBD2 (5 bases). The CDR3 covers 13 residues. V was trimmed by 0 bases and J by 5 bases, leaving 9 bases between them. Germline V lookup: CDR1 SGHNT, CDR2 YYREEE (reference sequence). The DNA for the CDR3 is TGTGCCAGCAGCTTGGCCGGGGATCACGAGCAGTACTTC. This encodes CASSLAGDHEQYF.

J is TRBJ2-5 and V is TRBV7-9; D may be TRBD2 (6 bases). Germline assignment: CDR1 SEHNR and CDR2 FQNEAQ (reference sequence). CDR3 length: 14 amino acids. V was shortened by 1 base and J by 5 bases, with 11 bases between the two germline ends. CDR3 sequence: CASSLEAGRETQYF. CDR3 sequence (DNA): TGTGCCAGCAGCTTAGAGGCGGGAAGGGAGACCCAGTACTTC.

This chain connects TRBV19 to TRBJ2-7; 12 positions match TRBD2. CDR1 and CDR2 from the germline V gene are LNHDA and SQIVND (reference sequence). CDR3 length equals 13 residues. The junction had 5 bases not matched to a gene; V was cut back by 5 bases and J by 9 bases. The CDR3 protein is CASSGLAGKTQYF. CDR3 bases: TGTGCCAGTAGTGGACTAGCGGGGAAAACGCAGTACTTC.

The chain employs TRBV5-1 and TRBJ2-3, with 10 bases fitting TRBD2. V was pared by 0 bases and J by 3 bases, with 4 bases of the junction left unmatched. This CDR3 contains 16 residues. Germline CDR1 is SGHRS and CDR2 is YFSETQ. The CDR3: CASSLGPAGGTDTQYF. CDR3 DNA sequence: TGCGCCAGCAGCTTGGGCCCAGCGGGGGGGACAGATACGCAGTATTTT.

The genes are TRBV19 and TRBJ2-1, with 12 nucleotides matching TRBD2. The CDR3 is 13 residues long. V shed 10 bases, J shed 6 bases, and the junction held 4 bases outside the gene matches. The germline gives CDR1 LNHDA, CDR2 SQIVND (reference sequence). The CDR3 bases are TGTGCCACCGGGACTAGCGGGTTCAATGAGCAGTTCTTC. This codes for CATGTSGFNEQFF.

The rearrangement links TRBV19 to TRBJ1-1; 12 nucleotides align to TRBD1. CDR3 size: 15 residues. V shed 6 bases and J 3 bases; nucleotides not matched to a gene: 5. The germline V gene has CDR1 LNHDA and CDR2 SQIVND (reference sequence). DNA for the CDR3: TGTGCCAGTAGGGGACAGGGGGCTGGGGACACTGAAGCTTTCTTT. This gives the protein CASRGQGAGDTEAFF.

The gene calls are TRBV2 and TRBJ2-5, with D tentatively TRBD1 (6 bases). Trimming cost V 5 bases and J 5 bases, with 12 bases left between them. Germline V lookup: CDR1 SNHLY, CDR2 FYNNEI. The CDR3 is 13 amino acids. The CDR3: CASSRDNWETQYF. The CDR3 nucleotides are TGTGCCAGCAGTCGGGACAACTGGGAGACCCAGTACTTC. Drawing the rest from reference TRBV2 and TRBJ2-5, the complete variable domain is EPEVTQTPSHQVTQMGQEVILRCVPISNHLYFYWYRQILGQKVEFLVSFYNNEISEKSEIFDDQFSVERPDGSNFTLKIRSTKLEDSAMYFCASSRDNWETQYFGPGTRLLVL.

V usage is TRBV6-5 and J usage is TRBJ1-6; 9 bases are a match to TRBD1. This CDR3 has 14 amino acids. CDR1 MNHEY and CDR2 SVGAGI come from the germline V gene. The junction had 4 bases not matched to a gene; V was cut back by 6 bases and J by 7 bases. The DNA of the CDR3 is TGTGCCAGCAGGCCCGGGACAGGGAATTCACCCCTCCACTTT. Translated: CASRPGTGNSPLHF.

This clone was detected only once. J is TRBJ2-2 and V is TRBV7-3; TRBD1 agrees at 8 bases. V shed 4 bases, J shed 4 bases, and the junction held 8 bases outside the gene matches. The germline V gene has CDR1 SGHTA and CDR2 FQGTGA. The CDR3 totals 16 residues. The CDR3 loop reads CASSSVKTGGTGELFF. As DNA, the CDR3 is TGTGCCAGCAGCTCCGTAAAAACAGGGGGCACCGGGGAGCTGTTTTTT.

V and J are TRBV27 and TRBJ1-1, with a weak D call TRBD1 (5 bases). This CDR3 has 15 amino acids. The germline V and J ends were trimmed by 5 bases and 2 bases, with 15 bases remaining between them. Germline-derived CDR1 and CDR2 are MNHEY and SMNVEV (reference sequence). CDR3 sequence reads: CASSIGHLGNTEAFF. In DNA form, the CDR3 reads TGTGCCAGCAGTATCGGACACTTGGGAAACACTGAAGCTTTCTTT.

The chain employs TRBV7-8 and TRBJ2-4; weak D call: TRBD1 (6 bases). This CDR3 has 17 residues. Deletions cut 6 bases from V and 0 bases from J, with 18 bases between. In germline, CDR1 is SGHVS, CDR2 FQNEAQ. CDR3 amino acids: CASRKSGTLLAKNIQYF. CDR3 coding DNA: TGTGCCAGCAGAAAGTCCGGGACACTTCTAGCCAAAAACATTCAGTACTTC.

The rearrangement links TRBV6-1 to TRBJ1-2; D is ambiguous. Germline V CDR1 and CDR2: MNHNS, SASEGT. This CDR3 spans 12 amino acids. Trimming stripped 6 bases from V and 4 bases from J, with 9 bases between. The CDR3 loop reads CASRLVSYGYTF. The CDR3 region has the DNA TGTGCCAGCAGGCTGGTGAGCTATGGCTACACCTTC.

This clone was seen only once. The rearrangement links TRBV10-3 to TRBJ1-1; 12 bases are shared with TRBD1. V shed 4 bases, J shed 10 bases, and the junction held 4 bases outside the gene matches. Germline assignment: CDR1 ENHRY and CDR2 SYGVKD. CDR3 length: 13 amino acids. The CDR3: CAISGGTGGPAFF. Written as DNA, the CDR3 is TGTGCCATCAGTGGTGGGACAGGGGGCCCAGCTTTCTTT.

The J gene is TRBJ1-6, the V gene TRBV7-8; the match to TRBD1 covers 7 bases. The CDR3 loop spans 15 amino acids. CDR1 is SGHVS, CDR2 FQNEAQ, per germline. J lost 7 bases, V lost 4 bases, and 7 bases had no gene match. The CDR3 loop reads CASSWTGRENSPLHF. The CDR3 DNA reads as TGTGCCAGCAGCTGGACAGGAAGGGAAAATTCACCCCTCCACTTT.

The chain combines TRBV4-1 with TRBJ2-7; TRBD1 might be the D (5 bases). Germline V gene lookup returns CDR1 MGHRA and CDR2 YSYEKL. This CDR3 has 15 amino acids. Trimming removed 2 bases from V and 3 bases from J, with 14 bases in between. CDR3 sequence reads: CASSQKDISDYEQYF. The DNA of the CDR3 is TGCGCCAGCAGCCAAAAGGACATTTCGGACTACGAGCAGTACTTC.

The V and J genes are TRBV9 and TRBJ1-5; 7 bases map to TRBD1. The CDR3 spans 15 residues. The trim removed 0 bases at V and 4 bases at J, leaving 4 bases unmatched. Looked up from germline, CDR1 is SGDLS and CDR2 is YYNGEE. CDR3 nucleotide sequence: TGTGCCAGCAGCGTAGGTGGGACAGATAATCAGCCCCAGCATTTT. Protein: CASSVGGTDNQPQHF.

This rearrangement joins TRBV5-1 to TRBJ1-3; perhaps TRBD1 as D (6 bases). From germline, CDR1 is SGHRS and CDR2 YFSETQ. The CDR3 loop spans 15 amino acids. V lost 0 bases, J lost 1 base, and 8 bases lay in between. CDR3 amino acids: CASSLATGSGNTIYF. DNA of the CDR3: TGCGCCAGCAGCTTGGCAACAGGGTCTGGAAACACCATATATTTT.